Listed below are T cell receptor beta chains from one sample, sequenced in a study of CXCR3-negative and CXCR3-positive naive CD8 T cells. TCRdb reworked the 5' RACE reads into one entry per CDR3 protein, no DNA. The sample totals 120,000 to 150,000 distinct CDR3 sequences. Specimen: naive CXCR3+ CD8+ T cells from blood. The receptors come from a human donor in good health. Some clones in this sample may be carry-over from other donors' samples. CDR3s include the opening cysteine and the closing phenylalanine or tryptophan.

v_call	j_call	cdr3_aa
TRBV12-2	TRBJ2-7	CASRFLVSPSGGYEQYF
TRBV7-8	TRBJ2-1	CASSLTGAAEQFF
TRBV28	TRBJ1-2	CASSLRWTVVNYGYTF
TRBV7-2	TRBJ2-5	CASRGGEETQYF
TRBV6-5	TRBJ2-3	CASSSSTLSEWGADTQYF
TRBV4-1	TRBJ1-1	CASSPRGTGGSPNTEAFF
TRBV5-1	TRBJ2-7	CASSLGLAHYEQYF
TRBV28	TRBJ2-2	CASSWVLTNTGELFF
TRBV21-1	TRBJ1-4	CASSKSPGNNEKLFF
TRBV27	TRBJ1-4	CASSLTRRKEKLFF
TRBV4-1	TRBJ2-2	CASSQGPGNTGELFF
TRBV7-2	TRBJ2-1	CASSLVLNSYNEQFF
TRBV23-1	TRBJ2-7	CASSPPINEGSSYEQYF
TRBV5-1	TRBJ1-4	CASSLWSGKNNEKLFF
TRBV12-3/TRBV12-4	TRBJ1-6	CASSLSARDSPLHF
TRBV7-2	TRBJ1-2	CASSDPGQGANYGYTF
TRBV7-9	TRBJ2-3	CASSVGPDTQYF
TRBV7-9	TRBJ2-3	CASSLNLITDTQYF
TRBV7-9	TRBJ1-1	CASSFLSTAFF
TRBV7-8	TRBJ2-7	CASSPGTGPSYEQYF
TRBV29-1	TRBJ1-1	CSVEIGRTEAFF
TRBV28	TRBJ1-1	CASSFAHEGATAEAFF
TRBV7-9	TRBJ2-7	CASSATTSAADEQYF
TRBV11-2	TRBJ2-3	CASSSGQGTDTQYF
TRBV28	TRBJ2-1	CASSFLGQSSSYNEQFF
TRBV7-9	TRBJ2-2	CASSLAGSSATGELSF
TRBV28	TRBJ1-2	CASSPTAYYGYTF
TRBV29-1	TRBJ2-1	CSVEPDLSYNEQFF
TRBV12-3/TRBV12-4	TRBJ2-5	CASSFGETQYF
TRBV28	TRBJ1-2	CASSSSRGGANYGYTF
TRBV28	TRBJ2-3	CASSLSLGGLGTDTQYF
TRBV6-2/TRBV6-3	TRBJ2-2	CASSSYGANTGELFF
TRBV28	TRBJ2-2	CASSFHGSGELFF
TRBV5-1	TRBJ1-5	CASSSRGKGKSNQPQHF
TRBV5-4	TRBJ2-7	CASSRGREYYEQYF
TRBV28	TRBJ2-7	CTSSTGSSSYEQYF
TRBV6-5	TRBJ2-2	CASSYSARENAGELFF
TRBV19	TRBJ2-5	CASSMGLAGVQETQYF
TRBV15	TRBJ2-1	CATSGGSYNEQFF
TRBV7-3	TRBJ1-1	CASSTRQDTEAFF
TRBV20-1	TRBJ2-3	CSARVAVSTDTQYF
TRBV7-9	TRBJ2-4	CASSPGPELAKNIQYF
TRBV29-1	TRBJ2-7	CSVESSGRYEQYF
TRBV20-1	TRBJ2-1	CSARDRLRIEQFF
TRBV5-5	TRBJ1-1	CASSLDHGMNTEAFF
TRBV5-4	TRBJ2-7	CASSLNGREGNEQYF
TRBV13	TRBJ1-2	CASSLGLGDGYTF